This is a list of T cell receptor beta chains from one sample in a study of shared clonotypes between healthy human individuals. Produced via immunoSEQ multiplex PCR; TCRdb's table is partial and in-frame only. The sample has roughly 2.1 million clones; around 93% are singletons. Sequencing was carried out using naive CD8+ T cells from PBMCs. Every receptor here comes from a man between 18 and 35 years old in good health. Some clones in this sample may be carry-over from other donors' samples. Both conserved end residues are part of each CDR3. The D gene is left open where the match is weak. The listing skips clone size in some rows; elsewhere it reads once, few, many or a size class.

13 | TRBJ1-1 | NA | TRBV19 | NA | TGTGCCAGTAGGTTCAGGGGAGGGACTGAAGCTTTCTTT | CASRFRGGTEAFF
16 | TRBJ2-7 | TRBD2 | TRBV5-4 | NA | TGTGCCAGCAGCCCACGGCTAGCGGGGTTCTCCTACGAGCAGTACTTC | CASSPRLAGFSYEQYF
18 | TRBJ1-5 | NA | TRBV18 | NA | TGTGCCAGCTTCGACCTTGGGGGAAGGTTCAATAGCAGTCAGCCCCAGCATTTT | CASFDLGGRFNSSQPQHF
14 | TRBJ2-1 | NA | TRBV29-1 | NA | TGCAGCGTTGTGGGAACTAGTCGGTTCAATGAGCAGTTCTTC | CSVVGTSRFNEQFF
17 | TRBJ2-2 | TRBD2 | TRBV10-3 | NA | TGTGCCATCACCAATCTAGCGGGAGGGCCGAACACCGGGGAGCTGTTTTTT | CAITNLAGGPNTGELFF
15 | TRBJ1-1 | TRBD1 | TRBV7-3 | NA | TGTGCCAGCAGCTTGTCCTTCGACAGGGGGGCTGAAGCTTTCTTT | CASSLSFDRGAEAFF
14 | TRBJ2-7 | TRBD2 | TRBV27 | NA | TGTGCCAGCACACGGACTAGCGGATACTACGAGCAGTACTTC | CASTRTSGYYEQYF
11 | TRBJ2-7 | NA | TRBV20-1 | NA | TGCAGTGCGGTACTCGGGTACGAGCAGTACTTC | CSAVLGYEQYF
15 | TRBJ2-3 | TRBD2 | TRBV27 | NA | TGTGCCAGCAGTTCTCTAGCGGCAGCGGGAGATACGCAGTATTTT | CASSSLAAAGDTQYF
17 | TRBJ2-7 | NA | TRBV4-1 | NA | TGCGCCAGCAGCCAAGTGATAGGGGGACATGCAACCTACGAGCAGTACTTC | CASSQVIGGHATYEQYF
15 | TRBJ2-3 | NA | TRBV7-9 | NA | TGTGCCAGCAGCCTTGGTACTAGCATGGGAGATACGCAGTATTTT | CASSLGTSMGDTQYF
17 | TRBJ2-1 | NA | TRBV27 | NA | TGTGCCAGCAGCGTCGGCACAGGGTTCGGGGTCCACAATGAGCAGTTCTTC | CASSVGTGFGVHNEQFF
16 | TRBJ2-3 | NA | TRBV9 | NA | TGTGCCAGCAGCGTAGGTAACGGGGAAACCACAGATACGCAGTATTTT | CASSVGNGETTDTQYF
15 | TRBJ2-5 | TRBD1 | TRBV9 | NA | TGTGCCAGCAGCACCTCCGGGACAGGGAAAGAGACCCAGTACTTC | CASSTSGTGKETQYF
12 | TRBJ1-3 | NA | TRBV11-2 | once | TGTGCCAGCAGCTTCGGGGAGGACACCATATATTTT | CASSFGEDTIYF
17 | TRBJ2-7 | TRBD2 | TRBV28 | NA | TGTGCCAGCAGCCCCCTTGGACTAGCGGGAGGTCGGTACGAGCAGTACTTC | CASSPLGLAGGRYEQYF
14 | TRBJ2-7 | NA | TRBV7-6 | NA | TGTGCCAGCAGCTTAGTTCACGCAGGTGGCGAGCAGTACTTC | CASSLVHAGGEQYF
16 | TRBJ2-1 | NA | TRBV27 | NA | TGTGCCAGCAGTTTATCAGGACTGCTCTCCTACAATGAGCAGTTCTTC | CASSLSGLLSYNEQFF
12 | TRBJ2-7 | NA | TRBV12-5 | NA | TGTGCTAGTGGTTTTGGGGGCGCCGAGCAGTACTTC | CASGFGGAEQYF
15 | TRBJ1-3 | TRBD1 | TRBV7-9 | NA | TGTGCCAGCAGTATGACAGGGGGGAATAAGAACACCATATATTTT | CASSMTGGNKNTIYF
16 | TRBJ1-3 | NA | TRBV7-9 | NA | TGTGCCAGCAGCTTGAGAACAGGCCAAACTGGAAACACCATATATTTT | CASSLRTGQTGNTIYF
17 | TRBJ2-1 | NA | TRBV5-1 | NA | TGCGCCAGCAGCTTAGGGAACAGGGGGGGCTCCTACAATGAGCAGTTCTTC | CASSLGNRGGSYNEQFF
12 | TRBJ1-2 | NA | TRBV27 | NA | TGTGCCAGCAGGGGGGTCCTATATGGCTACACCTTC | CASRGVLYGYTF
10 | TRBJ1-4 | TRBD1 | TRBV11-2 | NA | TGTGCCAGCAGCCGTGGGACAGCGCCTTTT | CASSRGTAPF
16 | TRBJ2-1 | TRBD2 | TRBV4-2 | NA | TGTGCCAGCAGCCGCTCCGGACTAGCGGGGAACAATGAGCAGTTCTTC | CASSRSGLAGNNEQFF